This T cell receptor beta chain was sequenced in a study of blood T cells in healthy people across ages. Study in general: Through template switching, about one barcoded beta molecule was captured per two T cells, as measured in model experiments. Notes on the study in general: Donor CMV status was unknown, possibly confounding expanded clonotype changes.

Next came a second PCR, run for roughly 6 to 11 cycles, which used a sample-barcoded 5' primer along with a J-beta primer mix. TCRdb ran MiXCR on the 5' RACE reads and lists one entry per CDR3 protein. This repertoire shows a few hundred thousand distinct CDR3 sequences, 52% found once; its top ten account for approximately 51%. Staff drew roughly 10 milliliters of peripheral blood from each donor. Germline V gene sequence: CDR1 SGHTA, CDR2 FQGNSA. This CDR3 has 12 residues. Trimming left V 8 bases short and J 3 bases short, with 10 bases between. This clonotype was counted between two and nine times. Its antigen is currently unknown.

The clonotype originates from a man aged 55 to 70 in good health. This chain links TRBV7-2 with TRBJ1-1; no firm D call. The sample was blood. CDR3 sequence reads: CASVRYDTEAFF. As DNA, the CDR3 is TGTGCCAGCGTAAGGTACGACACTGAAGCTTTCTTT.